These 30 T cell receptor beta chains were all obtained from the same sample, sequenced in a study of vaccination effects on CD4 cells after COVID-19. Antigen-specific CD4+ T cells were first expanded with viral peptide pools by the ViraFEST assay and only then sequenced. Investigators separated out CD4+ T cells once less than 11 days of culture had passed. Nucleocapsid antibodies stayed negative before and after vaccination, showing no earlier SARS-CoV-2 infection. These receptors lack a known antigen. Repertoires were generated with immunoSEQ multiplex PCR, while TCRdb's copy carries only in-frame clones and drops some. The sample records about 73,000 clones, 65% to 75% being singletons. Sample: CD4+ T cells from PBMCs cultured with HCoV-NL63 spike peptides, taken before COVID-19 vaccination. The receptors were sampled from a human donor who received a COVID-19 vaccine.

There are a few counts of this clone. The rearrangement joins TRBV12-3 or TRBV12-4 to TRBJ1-1; TRBD1 might be the D (6 bases). There are 13 residues in the CDR3. V shed 10 bases and J shed 4 bases, with 16 bases lying between them. The CDR3 DNA reads TGTGCCACTTACAGGGTTGAGGCCACTGAAGCTTTCTTT. This codes for CATYRVEATEAFF.

V and J are TRBV27 and TRBJ2-2, with 8 positions matching TRBD2. Germline loops: CDR1 MNHEY, CDR2 SMNVEV (reference sequence). The trim removed 1 base at V and 0 bases at J, leaving 7 bases unmatched. There are 18 residues in the CDR3. In DNA, the CDR3 is TGTGCCAGCAGTTTATACAACCCACTAGCGGCGAACACCGGGGAGCTGTTTTTT. It translates to CASSLYNPLAANTGELFF.

The chain uses TRBV5-1 and TRBJ2-5, with 8 nucleotides matching TRBD1. The J segment lost 4 bases and the V segment lost 4 bases, leaving 9 bases of the junction unmatched. CDR3 length: 15 amino acids. Per the germline V gene, CDR1 is SGHRS and CDR2 is YFSETQ. CDR3 loop: CASSERQGKAETQYF. CDR3 in DNA: TGCGCCAGCAGCGAACGACAGGGGAAGGCAGAGACCCAGTACTTC.

About this clone itself: In the same sample, other DNA sequences code for this CDR3. V gene TRBV3-1 (or the pseudogene TRBV3-2) combines with J gene TRBJ1-1; D is unresolved. Germline CDR1 LGHDT, CDR2 YNNKEL (reference sequence). The V end lost 4 bases, the J end lost 0 bases, and 3 bases lay between the germline ends. The CDR3 totals 12 residues. The chain's CDR3 is CASSLVNTEAFF. CDR3 sequence (DNA): TGTGCCAGCAGCCTTGTGAACACTGAAGCTTTCTTT.

The chain joins TRBV18 to TRBJ2-1; D might be TRBD1 or TRBD2, each matching 7 bases. CDR1 is KGHSH and CDR2 is LQKENI in the germline V gene. The germline V and J ends were trimmed by 2 bases and 6 bases, with 17 bases remaining between them. The CDR3 totals 16 residues. The CDR3 loop reads CASSPSTAGGGNEQFF. The CDR3 nucleotides read TGTGCCAGCTCACCAAGTACGGCAGGGGGGGGCAATGAGCAGTTCTTC. The whole variable domain, filled in from reference TRBV18 and TRBJ2-1, reads NAGVMQNPRHLVRRRGQEARLRCSPMKGHSHVYWYRQLPEEGLKFMVYLQKENIIDESGMPKERFSAEFPKEGPSILRIQQVVRGDSAAYFCASSPSTAGGGNEQFFGPGTRLTVL.

V usage is TRBV28 and J usage is TRBJ1-4, with a possible D match to TRBD1 (5 bases). The CDR3 totals 19 residues. The V gene's germline CDR1 is MDHEN and CDR2 SYDVKM. V lost 7 bases and J lost 6, with 30 bases in between. CDR3 nucleotides: TGTGCCAGCAACCACCCCCTGGGAGGGGTAGGACTCCAACATGAAAAACTGTTTTTT. This sequence encodes CASNHPLGGVGLQHEKLFF.

The V call is TRBV7-2, the J call TRBJ2-3; no definite D call. Germline lookup yields CDR1 SGHTA and CDR2 FQGNSA. This CDR3 spans 15 amino acids. The V end lost 4 bases, the J end lost 0 bases, and 11 bases lay between the germline ends. The CDR3 reads CASSSRLSSTDTQYF. CDR3 bases: TGTGCCAGCAGCTCGCGATTAAGTAGCACAGATACGCAGTATTTT.

The chain carries TRBV4-1 and TRBJ2-5, with D tentatively TRBD1 (5 bases). The germline V gene encodes CDR1 MGHRA and CDR2 YSYEKL. V was pared by 0 bases and J by 8 bases, with 13 bases between. The CDR3 has 14 residues. The CDR3 loop is CASSQDRDGATQYF. The CDR3, as DNA: TGCGCCAGCAGCCAAGATAGGGATGGGGCCACCCAGTACTTC.

The CDR3 protein is CASSQYGGGQTKNIQYF. The CDR3 DNA sequence: TGTGCCAGCAGCCAATACGGGGGGGGTCAGACCAAAAACATTCAGTACTTC. The chain links TRBV3-1 (or the pseudogene TRBV3-2) to TRBJ2-4, with TRBD2 matching over 8 bases. The CDR3 spans 17 residues. Trimming removed 2 bases from V and 2 bases from J; junction bases left unmatched: 8. The germline gives CDR1 LGHDT, CDR2 YNNKEL (reference sequence).

The chain joins TRBV21-1 to TRBJ1-2; the table names TRBD1, a call not compared with the DNA. TRBV21-1 is tagged as a pseudogene. This CDR3 is built from 16 residues. The CDR3 DNA is TGTGCCAGCACCCGGGACAGGGAAATCTCTTCCTATGGCTACACCTTC. It codes for CASTRDREISSYGYTF.

V and J are TRBV24-1 and TRBJ2-5; the match to TRBD1 covers 12 bases. The germline gives CDR1 KGHDR, CDR2 SFDVKD. The CDR3 totals 16 residues. J gave up 5 bases and V 7 bases, and 10 bases lay outside the gene matches. Here the CDR3 reads CATRDSGTGGAETQYF. The DNA for the CDR3 is TGTGCCACCAGGGACTCCGGGACAGGGGGCGCGGAGACCCAGTACTTC.

The V gene is TRBV19, the J gene TRBJ1-1, with D hard to call. The V gene lost 3 bases and the J gene lost 0 bases, with 8 bases spanning the gap. CDR3 length: 14 amino acids. Germline CDR1 LNHDA, CDR2 SQIVND (reference sequence). The CDR3 loop reads CASSMRPMNTEAFF. In DNA form, the CDR3 reads TGTGCCAGTAGTATGCGACCTATGAACACTGAAGCTTTCTTT.

The rearrangement links TRBV6-5 to TRBJ2-2; D uncertain. The CDR3 totals 14 residues. CDR1 is MNHEY and CDR2 is SVGAGI in the germline V gene. The V and J ends lost 2 bases and 5 bases respectively, with 9 bases between them. In DNA, the CDR3 is TGTGCCAGCAGTTACGGGCGTACGACCGGGGAGCTGTTTTTT. Its protein product is CASSYGRTTGELFF.

The chain couples TRBV4-2 to TRBJ1-1; D remains ambiguous. CDR3 length equals 14 residues. Trimming removed 6 bases at V and 0 bases at J, with 11 bases between. Germline-derived CDR1 and CDR2 are LGHNA and YNFKEQ. The CDR3 here is CASSRQAMNTEAFF. DNA of the CDR3: TGTGCCAGCAGTCGCCAGGCCATGAACACTGAAGCTTTCTTT.

The chain employs TRBV10-3 and TRBJ1-6; no clear D gene. This CDR3 is built from 15 residues. Germline V gives CDR1 ENHRY, CDR2 SYGVKD. Trimming shortened V by 4 bases and J by 7 bases, and 14 bases separated the two germline ends. The CDR3 DNA follows: TGTGCCATCAGTGGTGGACCGGAGAAGAATTCACCCCTCCACTTT. Its protein is CAISGGPEKNSPLHF.

The J gene is TRBJ2-3, the V gene TRBV7-3; TRBD2 aligns across 10 bases. Germline CDR1 SGHTA, CDR2 FQGTGA. The CDR3 sequence is 14 residues long. The trim removed 5 bases at V and 6 bases at J, leaving 5 bases unmatched. The CDR3 DNA reads as TGTGCCAGCAGCAAGGGACTAGCGTTGGATACGCAGTATTTT. It specifies CASSKGLALDTQYF.

This chain joins TRBV19 and TRBJ1-5; weak D call: TRBD1 (6 bases). There are 16 residues in the CDR3. Trimming removed 6 bases at V and 1 base at J, with 16 bases between. Germline assignment: CDR1 LNHDA and CDR2 SQIVND (reference sequence). The DNA for the CDR3 is TGTGCCAGTAGCCCTCAAACCGGGACAAGCAATCAGCCCCAGCATTTT. It yields the protein CASSPQTGTSNQPQHF.

This rearrangement joins TRBV6-5 to TRBJ2-5; 8 bases align to TRBD1. The CDR3 extends over 15 amino acids. Per the germline V gene, CDR1 is MNHEY and CDR2 is SVGAGI. Trimming cost V 7 bases and J 7 bases; bases outside gene matches: 14. This chain's CDR3 is CASKHNPTGVGTQYF. In nucleotides, the CDR3 is TGTGCCAGCAAACACAACCCGACAGGGGTCGGGACCCAGTACTTC.

This clone was seen a few times. The chain recombines TRBV6-1 with TRBJ1-6; D is uncertain. Per germline, CDR1 MNHNS and CDR2 SASEGT. Trimming removed 2 bases from V and 10 bases from J, with 15 bases in between. The CDR3 spans 15 residues. CDR3 region: CASSESGAAVSPLHF. The CDR3 DNA reads TGTGCCAGCAGTGAATCTGGCGCAGCGGTCTCACCCCTCCACTTT.

This clone showed up just a few times. The rearrangement uses TRBV6-2 or TRBV6-3 and TRBJ1-4; the D is unclear. The CDR3 consists of 16 residues. V gave up 4 bases and J gave up 4 bases, with 16 bases separating them. Germline-derived CDR1 and CDR2 are MNHEY and SVGEGT. This CDR3 is CASSLDLQNFNEKLFF. In DNA form, the CDR3 reads TGTGCCAGCAGTTTGGATCTCCAGAATTTTAATGAAAAACTGTTTTTT.

The table lists this clone with a few counts. The J gene is TRBJ2-7, the V gene TRBV5-8; the D call may be TRBD1 or TRBD2 (5 bases each). Germline assignment: CDR1 SGHTS and CDR2 YDEGEE. This CDR3 contains 15 residues. Trimming took 2 bases from V and 0 from J, leaving 12 bases between them. CDR3 region: CASSFRDASSYEQYV. The CDR3, as DNA: TGTGCCAGCAGCTTCCGGGACGCAAGCTCCTACGAGCAGTACGTC.

The chain joins TRBV4-2 to TRBJ2-5, with 9 bases lining up with TRBD2. The junction had 0 bases not matched to a gene; V was cut back by 6 bases and J by 1 base. Germline V gene lookup returns CDR1 LGHNA and CDR2 YNFKEQ. The CDR3 spans 13 residues. CDR3 DNA: TGTGCCAGCAGGACTAGCGGCCAAGAGACCCAGTACTTC. Protein: CASRTSGQETQYF.

The rearrangement joins TRBV19 to TRBJ1-2; D unclear. Trimming took off 1 base at V and 2 bases at J, with 8 bases between the two ends. Germline assignment: CDR1 LNHDA and CDR2 SQIVND (reference sequence). CDR3 length: 14 amino acids. This CDR3 reads CASSIVGRNYGYTF. The CDR3, as DNA: TGTGCCAGTAGTATAGTTGGCCGGAACTATGGCTACACCTTC. Together with reference TRBV19 and TRBJ1-2, the CDR3 gives the full variable domain: DGGITQSPKYLFRKEGQNVTLSCEQNLNHDAMYWYRQDPGQGLRLIYYSQIVNDFQKGDIAEGYSVSREKKESFPLTVTSAQKNPTAFYLCASSIVGRNYGYTFGSGTRLTVV.

The V call is TRBV10-1, the J call TRBJ2-7; D may correspond to TRBD1 or TRBD2 (5 bases each). CDR1 and CDR2 from the germline V gene are WNHNN and SYGVQD (reference sequence). V lost 8 bases, J lost 6 bases, and 29 bases lay in between. CDR3 length: 17 amino acids. CDR3 in DNA: TGCGCCAGCGACCCTAAGGTCGGGGCAGTGAGTTTCATCGAGCAGTACGTC. This encodes CASDPKVGAVSFIEQYV.

The rearrangement uses TRBV7-2 and TRBJ1-1; D gene ambiguous. V was clipped by 1 base and J by 0 bases, with 6 bases between them. In germline, CDR1 is SGHTA, CDR2 FQGNSA. This CDR3 has 14 residues. The CDR3 region is CASSLVVMNTEAFF. The CDR3 bases are TGTGCCAGCAGCTTAGTCGTAATGAACACTGAAGCTTTCTTT. Variable domain in full (rest from reference TRBV7-2 and TRBJ1-1): GAGVSQSPSNKVTEKGKDVELRCDPISGHTALYWYRQSLGQGLEFLIYFQGNSAPDKSGLPSDRFSAERTGGSVSTLTIQRTQQEDSAVYLCASSLVVMNTEAFFGQGTRLTVV.

The chain employs TRBV7-9 and TRBJ1-6; TRBD1 might be the D (6 bases). This CDR3 is built from 15 residues. Trimming stripped 6 bases from V and 7 bases from J, with 16 bases between. Germline V gene lookup returns CDR1 SEHNR and CDR2 FQNEAQ (reference sequence). Written as DNA, the CDR3 is TGTGCCAGCAGGCAAAGCGGGGGCGCGAATTCACCCCTCCACTTT. It yields the protein CASRQSGGANSPLHF.

The rearrangement joins TRBV19 to TRBJ2-1; 8 bases map to TRBD1. V lost 4 bases and J lost 2; bases outside the gene matches: 4. In germline, CDR1 is LNHDA, CDR2 SQIVND (reference sequence). The CDR3 loop spans 15 amino acids. The CDR3 bases are TGTGCCAGTAGTACTACAGGGGGGACCTACAATGAGCAGTTCTTC. It translates to CASSTTGGTYNEQFF.

V is TRBV2 and J is TRBJ2-7; perhaps TRBD2 as D (5 bases). This CDR3 is 13 amino acids long. Trimming stripped 3 bases from V and 10 bases from J, with 16 bases between. Looked up from germline, CDR1 is SNHLY and CDR2 is FYNNEI. CDR3 residues: CASSDWSDYAQYV. CDR3 DNA sequence: TGTGCCAGCAGTGATTGGTCAGACTACGCTCAGTACGTC.

The V and J genes are TRBV5-5 and TRBJ2-3, with 8 bases that match TRBD2. Germline assignment: CDR1 SGHKS and CDR2 YYEKEE (reference sequence). The CDR3 length is 16 residues. Trimming took 0 bases from V and 0 from J; bases not matched to a gene: 3. CDR3 sequence: CASSLAPSGSTDTQYF. The CDR3 nucleotides read TGTGCCAGCAGCTTGGCCCCTAGCGGGAGCACAGATACGCAGTATTTT.

The chain has TRBV7-2 and TRBJ2-2, with 9 bases matching TRBD2. Germline V gene lookup returns CDR1 SGHTA and CDR2 FQGNSA. The CDR3 loop spans 19 amino acids. With 1 base clipped from V and 0 bases from J, the junction kept 9 bases outside the gene matches. CDR3 sequence reads: CASSLVIGGGVTNTGELFF. The CDR3 region has the DNA TGTGCCAGCAGCTTAGTAATCGGCGGGGGGGTAACGAACACCGGGGAGCTGTTTTTT.